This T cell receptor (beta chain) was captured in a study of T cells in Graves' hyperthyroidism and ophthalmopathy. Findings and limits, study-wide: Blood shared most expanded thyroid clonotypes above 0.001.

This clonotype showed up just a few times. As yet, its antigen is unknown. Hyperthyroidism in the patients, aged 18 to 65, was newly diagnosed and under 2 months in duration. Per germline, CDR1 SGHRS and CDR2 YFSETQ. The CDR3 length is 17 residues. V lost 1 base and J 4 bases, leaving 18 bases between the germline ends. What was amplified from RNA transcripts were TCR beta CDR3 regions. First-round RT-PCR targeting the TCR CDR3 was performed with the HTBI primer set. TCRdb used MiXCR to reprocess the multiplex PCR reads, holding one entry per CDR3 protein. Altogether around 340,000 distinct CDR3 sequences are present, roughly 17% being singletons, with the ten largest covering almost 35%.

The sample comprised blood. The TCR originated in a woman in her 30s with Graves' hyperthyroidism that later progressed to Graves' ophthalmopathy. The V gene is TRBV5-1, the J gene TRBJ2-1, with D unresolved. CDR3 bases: TGCGCCAGCAGCTTGTTTTCCATGCACACAGCTTACAATGAGCAGTTCTTC. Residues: CASSLFSMHTAYNEQFF.